These 5 T cell receptor beta chains were sequenced from one sample in a study of cytomegalovirus exposure and HLA in healthy donors. A multiplex PCR was run with 60 Vbeta primers and 13 Jbeta primers. The data were produced by immunoSEQ multiplex PCR, yet TCRdb's version contains in-frame clones alone and is incomplete. Seen here are under 200,000 clones, roughly 90% observed once, and the top ten hold around 1.8%. Sequencing input: PBMCs. The origin of the receptors is a woman younger than 30 in good health and CMV-seronegative.

This clone was found once. CDR3 nucleotides: TGCGCCAGCAGCCAGACGGGGACAGGGTATGATGAGCAGTTCTTC. It encodes CASSQTGTGYDEQFF. J is TRBJ2-1 and V is TRBV4-1; 9 bases agree with TRBD1. Losses at the gene ends were 3 bases for V and 8 bases for J; bases not matched to a gene: 8. CDR1 MGHRA and CDR2 YSYEKL come from the germline V gene. The CDR3 length is 15 residues.

A remark on this clone: This same CDR3 is encoded by further DNA sequences in the sample. The chain employs TRBV9 and TRBJ2-5; 8 positions agree with TRBD2. Germline V gene lookup returns CDR1 SGDLS and CDR2 YYNGEE. The CDR3 is 14 residues long. The J segment lost 5 bases and the V segment lost 0 bases, leaving 3 bases of the junction unmatched. CDR3 protein: CASSVEPGGETQYF. The CDR3 DNA reads as TGTGCCAGCAGCGTAGAGCCGGGGGGGGAGACCCAGTACTTC.

This clone was recorded once. The genes are TRBV11-2 and TRBJ2-2, with TRBD2 matching over 7 bases. CDR3 length: 15 amino acids. Germline lookup yields CDR1 SGHAT and CDR2 FQNNGV. V shed 1 base, J shed 7 bases, and the junction held 6 bases outside the gene matches. CDR3 amino acids: CASSLGLAENGELFF. For the CDR3, the DNA is TGTGCCAGCAGCTTAGGCCTAGCGGAAAACGGGGAGCTGTTTTTT.

The chain couples TRBV4-1 to TRBJ1-2, with D possibly being TRBD1 (5 bases). V was shortened by 3 bases and J by 4 bases, with 30 bases between the two germline ends. The CDR3 length is 20 residues. Per the germline V gene, CDR1 is MGHRA and CDR2 is YSYEKL. The CDR3, as DNA: TGCGCCAGCAGCCAGCCTATACTACGGGCAGGGCCGAAGACGGGCTATGGCTACACCTTC. Amino acids: CASSQPILRAGPKTGYGYTF.

The chain combines TRBV6-1 with TRBJ2-2, with TRBD1 as a possible D gene (6 bases). The V end lost 2 bases, the J end lost 4 bases, and 11 bases lay between the germline ends. From germline, CDR1 is MNHNS and CDR2 SASEGT. The CDR3 is 15 residues long. In DNA, the CDR3 is TGTGCCAGCAGTGAATATCGAGGGGGCACCGGGGAGCTGTTTTTT. Protein sequence: CASSEYRGGTGELFF.